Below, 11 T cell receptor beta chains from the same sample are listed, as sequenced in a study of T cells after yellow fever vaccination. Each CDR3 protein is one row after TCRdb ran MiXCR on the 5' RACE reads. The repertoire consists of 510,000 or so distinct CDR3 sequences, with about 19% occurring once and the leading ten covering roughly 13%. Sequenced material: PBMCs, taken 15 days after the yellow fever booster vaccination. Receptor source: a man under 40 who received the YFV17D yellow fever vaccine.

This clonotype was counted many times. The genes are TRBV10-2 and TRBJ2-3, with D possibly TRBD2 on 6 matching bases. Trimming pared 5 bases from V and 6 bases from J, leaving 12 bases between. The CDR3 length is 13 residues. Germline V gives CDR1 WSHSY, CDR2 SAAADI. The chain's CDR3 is CASSPGLRDTQYF. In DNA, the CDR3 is TGCGCCAGCAGTCCTGGACTAAGGGATACGCAGTATTTT.

Here the CDR3 DNA reads TGTGCCAGCAGTGTACGTACGGACCAAGCTTTCTTT. This sequence encodes CASSVRTDQAFF. The V gene is TRBV6-6, the J gene TRBJ1-1; D gene unclear. The CDR3 length is 12 residues. V lost 5 bases and J 9 bases, leaving 13 bases between the germline ends. Per the germline V gene, CDR1 is MNHNY and CDR2 is SVGAGI (reference sequence).

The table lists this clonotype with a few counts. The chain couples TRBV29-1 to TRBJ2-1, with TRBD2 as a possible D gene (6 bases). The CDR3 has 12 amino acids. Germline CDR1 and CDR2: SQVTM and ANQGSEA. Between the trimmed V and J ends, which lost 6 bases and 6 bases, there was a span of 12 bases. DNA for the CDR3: TGCAGCGTGGGCGGGACGTCCAATGAGCAGTTCTTC. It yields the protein CSVGGTSNEQFF.

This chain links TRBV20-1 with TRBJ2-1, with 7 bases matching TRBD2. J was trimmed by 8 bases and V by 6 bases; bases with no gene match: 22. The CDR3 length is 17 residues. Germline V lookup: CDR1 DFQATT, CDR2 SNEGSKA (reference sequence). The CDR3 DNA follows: TGCAGTGCGCGTACTAGCGAACTCTGGGGCGGGGACGATGAGCAGTTCTTC. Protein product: CSARTSELWGGDDEQFF.

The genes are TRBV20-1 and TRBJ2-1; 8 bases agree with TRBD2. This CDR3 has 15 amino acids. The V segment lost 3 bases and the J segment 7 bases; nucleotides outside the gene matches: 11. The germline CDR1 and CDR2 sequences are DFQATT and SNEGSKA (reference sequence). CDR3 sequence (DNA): TGCAGTGCTAGGCAACCGGGACTAGAAGCGAATGAGCAGTTCTTC. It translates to CSARQPGLEANEQFF.

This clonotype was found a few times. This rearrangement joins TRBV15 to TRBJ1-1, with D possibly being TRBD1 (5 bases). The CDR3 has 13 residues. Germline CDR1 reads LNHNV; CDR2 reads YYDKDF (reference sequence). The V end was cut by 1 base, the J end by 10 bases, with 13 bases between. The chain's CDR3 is CATSRGAGTLAFF. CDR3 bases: TGTGCCACCAGCAGAGGGGCAGGGACTCTAGCTTTCTTT.

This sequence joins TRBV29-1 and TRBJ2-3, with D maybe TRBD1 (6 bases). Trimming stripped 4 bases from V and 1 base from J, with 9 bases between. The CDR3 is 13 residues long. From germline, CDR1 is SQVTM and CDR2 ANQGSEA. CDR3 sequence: CSVGEGGTDTQYF. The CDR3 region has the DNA TGCAGCGTTGGTGAGGGGGGCACAGATACGCAGTATTTT.

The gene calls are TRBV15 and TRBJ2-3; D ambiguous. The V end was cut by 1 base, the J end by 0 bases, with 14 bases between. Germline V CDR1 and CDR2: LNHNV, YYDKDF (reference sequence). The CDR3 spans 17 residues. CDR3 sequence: CATSRGPLSLSTDTQYF. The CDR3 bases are TGTGCCACCAGCAGAGGCCCTTTATCCCTAAGCACAGATACGCAGTATTTT.

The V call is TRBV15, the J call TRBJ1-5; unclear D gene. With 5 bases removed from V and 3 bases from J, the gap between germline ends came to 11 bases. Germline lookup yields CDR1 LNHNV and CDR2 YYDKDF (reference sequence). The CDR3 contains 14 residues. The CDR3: CATSVWENNQPQHF. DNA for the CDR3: TGTGCCACCAGCGTGTGGGAGAACAATCAGCCCCAGCATTTT.

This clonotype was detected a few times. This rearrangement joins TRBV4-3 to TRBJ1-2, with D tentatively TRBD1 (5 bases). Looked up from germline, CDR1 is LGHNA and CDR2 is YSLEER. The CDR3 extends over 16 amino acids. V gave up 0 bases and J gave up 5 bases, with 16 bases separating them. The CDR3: CASSQDPRQTSYGYTF. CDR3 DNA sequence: TGCGCCAGCAGCCAAGATCCGAGACAGACCTCATATGGCTACACCTTC.

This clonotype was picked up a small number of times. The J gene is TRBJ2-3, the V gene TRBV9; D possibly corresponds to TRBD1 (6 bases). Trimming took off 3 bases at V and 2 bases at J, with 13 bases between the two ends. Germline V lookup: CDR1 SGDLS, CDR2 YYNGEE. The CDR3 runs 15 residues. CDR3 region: CASSDRAGFTDTQYF. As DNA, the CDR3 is TGTGCCAGCAGCGACAGGGCTGGTTTCACAGATACGCAGTATTTT.